A selection of T cell receptor beta chains follows, all from one sample in a study of siplizumab effects on memory and regulatory T cells. Assay: immunoSEQ multiplex PCR; the TCRdb copy retains only in-frame clones and omits some. This sample yields around 95,000 clones, of which less than 95% are seen a single time; approximately 1.4% belongs to the top ten. The source material was non-Treg CD4+ T cells sorted from blood. All receptors come from a human donor in good health. Both conserved end residues are part of each CDR3. A D gene is named only where the DNA matches it firmly.

d_call,v_call,j_call,cdr3_aa,cdr3_nt
NA,TRBV30,TRBJ2-7,CAWRRAGTLYEQYF,TGTGCCTGGAGGAGGGCGGGGACACTTTACGAGCAGTACTTC
TRBD2,TRBV29-1,TRBJ2-7,CSVQAGYYSYEQYF,TGCAGCGTTCAAGCGGGATACTATTCCTACGAGCAGTACTTC
TRBD2,TRBV27,TRBJ2-7,CASRVAGDTSYEQYF,TGTGCCAGCAGGGTAGCGGGAGATACCTCCTACGAGCAGTACTTC
NA,TRBV6-1,TRBJ1-5,CASTYQPQHF,TGTGCCAGCACCTATCAGCCCCAGCATTTT
NA,TRBV14,TRBJ2-1,CASSQEAVRRYEQFF,TGTGCCAGCAGCCAAGAGGCGGTACGGCGGTATGAGCAGTTCTTC
TRBD2,TRBV15,TRBJ2-1,CATSRWTSGTDEQFF,TGTGCCACCAGCAGATGGACTAGCGGGACGGATGAGCAGTTCTTC
NA,TRBV28,TRBJ2-7,CASSRGAYEQYF,TGTGCCAGCAGCCGGGGGGCTTACGAGCAGTACTTC
TRBD1,TRBV4-1,TRBJ1-4,CASSHSEGQGNEKLFF,TGCGCCAGCAGCCATTCTGAGGGACAGGGGAATGAAAAACTGTTTTTT
NA,TRBV27,TRBJ2-3,CASSPTYTDTQYF,TGTGCCAGCAGTCCAACCTACACAGATACGCAGTATTTT
NA,TRBV9,TRBJ2-2,CASSVGGTGELFF,TGTGCCAGCAGCGTAGGAGGGACCGGGGAGCTGTTTTTT
NA,TRBV6-5,TRBJ1-1,CASSYSGQPNTEAFF,TGTGCCAGCAGTTACTCGGGACAACCGAACACTGAAGCTTTCTTT
NA,TRBV7-3,TRBJ2-2,CASSPPDNPTGELFF,TGTGCCAGCAGCCCCCCGGACAACCCCACCGGGGAGCTGTTTTTT
NA,TRBV6-5,TRBJ2-7,CASRAGTYEQYF,TGTGCCAGCCGGGCGGGAACCTACGAGCAGTACTTC
TRBD1,TRBV7-3,TRBJ2-3,CASSWAGGSTDTQYF,TGTGCCAGCAGCTGGGCAGGGGGCAGCACAGATACGCAGTATTTT
NA,TRBV10-1,TRBJ2-7,CASSEADRFYEQYF,TGCGCCAGCAGTGAGGCGGATAGATTCTACGAGCAGTACTTC
NA,TRBV14,TRBJ2-3,CASSQDRQGPDTQYF,TGTGCCAGCAGCCAAGATCGGCAGGGACCAGATACGCAGTATTTT
TRBD1,TRBV5-4,TRBJ1-4,CASSLITGGAATNEKLFF,TGTGCCAGCAGCTTAATTACAGGGGGCGCGGCAACTAATGAAAAACTGTTTTTT
TRBD2,TRBV28,TRBJ2-7,CASSPPSGSIYEQYF,TGTGCCAGCAGTCCCCCCAGCGGGAGTATTTACGAGCAGTACTTC